This T cell receptor (beta chain) came from a study of blood T cell repertoires in COVID-19. Study overall: Sample material is recorded as cDNA or gDNA derived from T cells, B-cell-depleted T cells, or PBMCs.

The V gene lost 6 bases and the J gene lost 3 bases, with 9 bases spanning the gap. The CDR3 runs 13 residues. The Seattle site enrolled patients during active infection and followed them longitudinally. Original data processing: The authors estimated nucleated cell counts from reference gene primer amplification. TCRdb's table, derived via immunoSEQ multiplex PCR, lists solely in-frame clones and lacks some. The D gene and trimming were derived from the DNA, and the V and J assignments and clone size from that table. The table lists hundreds of thousands of clones, over 75% of them singletons. What was sequenced was peripheral blood. The genes are TRBV12-3 or TRBV12-4 and TRBJ1-3; tentatively, D is TRBD1 (5 bases). The sequence derives from a middle-aged man with COVID-19, enrolled during active disease. The CDR3 DNA sequence: TGTGCCAGCAGCCAGGGTGGTGGAAACACCATATATTTT. This encodes CASSQGGGNTIYF.